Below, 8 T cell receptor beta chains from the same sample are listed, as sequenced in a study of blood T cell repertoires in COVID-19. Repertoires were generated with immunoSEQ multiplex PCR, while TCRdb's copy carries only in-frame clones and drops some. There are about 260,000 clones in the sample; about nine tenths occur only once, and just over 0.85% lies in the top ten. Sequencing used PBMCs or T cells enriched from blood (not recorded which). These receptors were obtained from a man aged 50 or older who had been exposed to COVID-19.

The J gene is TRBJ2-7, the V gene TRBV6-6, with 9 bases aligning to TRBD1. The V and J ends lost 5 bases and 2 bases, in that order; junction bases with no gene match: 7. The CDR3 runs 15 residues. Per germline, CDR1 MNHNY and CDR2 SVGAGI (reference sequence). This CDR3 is CASSRGQGQTYEQYV. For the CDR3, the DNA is TGTGCCAGCAGTAGGGGACAGGGTCAGACCTACGAGCAGTACGTC.

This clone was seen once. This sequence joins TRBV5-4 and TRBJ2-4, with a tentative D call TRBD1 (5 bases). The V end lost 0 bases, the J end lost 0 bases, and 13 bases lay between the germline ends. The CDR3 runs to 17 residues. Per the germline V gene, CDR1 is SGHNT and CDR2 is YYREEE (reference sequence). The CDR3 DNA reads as TGTGCCAGCAGCTTGGCCAATCCCAGGGTAGCCAAAAACATTCAGTACTTC. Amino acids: CASSLANPRVAKNIQYF.

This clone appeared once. The CDR3 sequence: CASSAREDRGLYEQYF. The DNA of the CDR3 is TGCGCCAGCAGCGCGAGGGAGGACAGGGGACTGTACGAGCAGTACTTC. This chain uses TRBV5-1 with TRBJ2-7; 9 bases map to TRBD1. The V gene's germline CDR1 is SGHRS and CDR2 YFSETQ. This CDR3 comprises 16 residues. V lost 4 bases to trimming and J lost 4 bases; unmatched junction nucleotides: 12.

This CDR3 reads CASSLGQGVTEAFF. DNA for the CDR3: TGTGCCAGCAGCCTTGGACAGGGGGTCACTGAAGCTTTCTTT. The chain carries TRBV28 and TRBJ1-1; TRBD1 matches 10 bases. The ends lost 6 bases at V and 4 bases at J; junction bases unmatched: 5. CDR1 MDHEN and CDR2 SYDVKM come from the germline V gene. CDR3 length: 14 amino acids.

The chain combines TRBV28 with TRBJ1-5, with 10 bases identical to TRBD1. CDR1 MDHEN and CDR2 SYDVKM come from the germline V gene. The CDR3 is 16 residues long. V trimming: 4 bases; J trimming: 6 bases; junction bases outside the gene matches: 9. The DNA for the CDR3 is TGTGCCAGCAGTTCTCCCGGGACAGGGGATTCTCAGCCCCAGCATTTT. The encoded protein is CASSSPGTGDSQPQHF.

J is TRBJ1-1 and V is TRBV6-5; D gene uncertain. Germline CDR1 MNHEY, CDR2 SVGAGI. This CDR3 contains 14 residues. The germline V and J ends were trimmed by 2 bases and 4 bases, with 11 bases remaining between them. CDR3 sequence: CASSYGGLSTEAFF. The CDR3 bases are TGTGCCAGCAGTTACGGAGGGTTATCCACTGAAGCTTTCTTT.

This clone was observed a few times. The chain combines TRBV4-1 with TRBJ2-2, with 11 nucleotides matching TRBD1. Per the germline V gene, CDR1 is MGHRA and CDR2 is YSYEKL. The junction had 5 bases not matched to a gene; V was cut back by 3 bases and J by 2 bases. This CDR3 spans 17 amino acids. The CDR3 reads CASSQARTGGNTGELFF. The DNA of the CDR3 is TGCGCCAGCAGCCAGGCCCGGACAGGGGGCAACACCGGGGAGCTGTTTTTT.

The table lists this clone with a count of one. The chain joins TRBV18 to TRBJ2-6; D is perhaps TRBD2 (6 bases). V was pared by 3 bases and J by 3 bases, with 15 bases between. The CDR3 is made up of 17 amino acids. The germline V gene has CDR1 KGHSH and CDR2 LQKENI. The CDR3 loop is CASSPGGRVLGANVLTF. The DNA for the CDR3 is TGTGCCAGCTCACCGGGAGGTCGGGTACTTGGGGCCAACGTCCTGACTTTC.